This T cell receptor (beta chain) was recorded in a study of blood T cell repertoires in COVID-19. Clones were sequenced by immunoSEQ multiplex PCR, and TCRdb holds only the in-frame ones, with some missing. The table lists over 400,000 clones, approximately 91% of them singletons, with approximately 8% in the top ten. This CDR3 comprises 15 residues. CDR1 is MNHEY, CDR2 SVGAGI, per germline. The V gene lost 1 base and the J gene lost 5 bases, with 14 bases spanning the gap. The rearrangement links TRBV6-5 to TRBJ1-1, with D possibly TRBD1 on 5 matching bases. The sequence derives from a woman in her sixties or seventies who had recovered from COVID-19. The material sequenced was PBMCs or T cells enriched from blood (not recorded which). CDR3: CASSYWTRGRTEAFF. CDR3 in DNA: TGTGCCAGCAGTTACTGGACAAGGGGCCGGACTGAAGCTTTCTTT.